This TCR beta chain comes out of a study of monozygotic twins with inflammatory bowel disease. Germline values: CDR1 SGHDN, CDR2 FVKESK. The CDR3 contains 20 residues. TCRdb derives one entry per CDR3 protein from the 5' RACE reads, leaving out DNA. This table lists over 90,000 distinct CDR3 sequences. This sequence joins TRBV14 and TRBJ2-1; the D call of TRBD1 rests on TCRdb alone, since no DNA is present to check it. The sequence was obtained from a human donor with ulcerative colitis or Crohn's disease, or a healthy co-twin of an affected twin (not recorded which). The source material was blood. The CDR3 loop is CASSQGLRGGVRNSYNEQFF. Combining the CDR3 with reference TRBV14 and TRBJ2-1 gives the whole variable domain EAGVTQFPSHSVIEKGQTVTLRCDPISGHDNLYWYRRVMGKEIKFLLHFVKESKQDESGMPNNRFLAERTGGTYSTLKVQPAELEDSGVYFCASSQGLRGGVRNSYNEQFFGPGTRLTVL.